Listed below are T cell receptor beta chains from one sample, sequenced in a study of T cell responses to AZD1222 COVID-19 vaccine. Profiling relied on immunoSEQ multiplex PCR, and the TCRdb table lists in-frame clones only, not all of them. Of approximately 100,000 clones in the sample, around 94% were seen once. The sample consisted of peripheral blood, taken on day 0 of AZD1222 vaccination. The receptor source for this set is an adult in good health. The CDR3 runs from the conserved cysteine through the conserved F or W. Fields, in order: V gene, J gene, CDR3 length, CDR3 protein.

V gene: TRBV19; J gene: TRBJ1-2; CDR3 length: 13; CDR3 protein: CASSTRDRWGYTF
V gene: TRBV19; J gene: TRBJ2-2; CDR3 length: 15; CDR3 protein: CASRKDSSNTGELFF
V gene: TRBV4-1; J gene: TRBJ1-6; CDR3 length: 14; CDR3 protein: CASRWTGENSPLHF
V gene: TRBV5-1; J gene: TRBJ2-1; CDR3 length: 15; CDR3 protein: CASSTGLSSYNEQFF
V gene: TRBV19; J gene: TRBJ2-7; CDR3 length: 13; CDR3 protein: CASSIGTEGEQYF
V gene: TRBV5-1; J gene: TRBJ1-1; CDR3 length: 15; CDR3 protein: CASSSAADGYTEAFF
V gene: TRBV5-1; J gene: TRBJ1-2; CDR3 length: 16; CDR3 protein: CASSPEGRGGSNGYTF
V gene: TRBV7-9; J gene: TRBJ1-4; CDR3 length: 16; CDR3 protein: CASSLVLGQVNEKLFF
V gene: TRBV28; J gene: TRBJ1-1; CDR3 length: 12; CDR3 protein: CASKRGVTEAFF
V gene: TRBV28; J gene: TRBJ2-1; CDR3 length: 13; CDR3 protein: CASSLVPNNEQFF
V gene: TRBV10-3; J gene: TRBJ1-6; CDR3 length: 15; CDR3 protein: CAIGSPPAGDSPLHF
V gene: TRBV20-1; J gene: TRBJ1-5; CDR3 length: 13; CDR3 protein: CSASRGSNQPQHF
V gene: TRBV27; J gene: TRBJ2-7; CDR3 length: 15; CDR3 protein: CASSLSPQLAYEQYF
V gene: TRBV9; J gene: TRBJ2-5; CDR3 length: 14; CDR3 protein: CASSVRGEGETQYF
V gene: TRBV2; J gene: TRBJ2-2; CDR3 length: 17; CDR3 protein: CASSELSGTSGTGELFF
V gene: TRBV10-1; J gene: TRBJ2-7; CDR3 length: 14; CDR3 protein: CASSEGTTPYEQYF
V gene: TRBV19; J gene: TRBJ1-1; CDR3 length: 13; CDR3 protein: CASSTHGTDEAFF
V gene: TRBV6-2/TRBV6-3; J gene: TRBJ2-7; CDR3 length: 14; CDR3 protein: CASSTWFGTYEQYF
V gene: TRBV20-1; J gene: TRBJ1-2; CDR3 length: 14; CDR3 protein: CSASELERLYGYTF
V gene: TRBV9; J gene: TRBJ2-1; CDR3 length: 13; CDR3 protein: CASRSRAENEQFF
V gene: TRBV5-1; J gene: TRBJ1-1; CDR3 length: 15; CDR3 protein: CASSLSGTPNTEAFF
V gene: TRBV6-5; J gene: TRBJ1-1; CDR3 length: 11; CDR3 protein: CASSRQGVAFF
V gene: TRBV6-4; J gene: TRBJ1-6; CDR3 length: 14; CDR3 protein: CASRPSQGYSPLHF
V gene: TRBV13; J gene: TRBJ2-1; CDR3 length: 18; CDR3 protein: CASSPRDLGLFGHNEQFF
V gene: TRBV19; J gene: TRBJ1-2; CDR3 length: 14; CDR3 protein: CASSIEGPFYGYTF
V gene: TRBV7-2; J gene: TRBJ2-5; CDR3 length: 15; CDR3 protein: CASSLDRGPEETQYF
V gene: TRBV5-1; J gene: TRBJ1-1; CDR3 length: 13; CDR3 protein: CASKMGTREEAFF
V gene: TRBV2; J gene: TRBJ2-7; CDR3 length: 15; CDR3 protein: CASRVRQGLPYEQYF
V gene: TRBV7-9; J gene: TRBJ1-5; CDR3 length: 12; CDR3 protein: CASSLAGQPQHF
V gene: TRBV6-1; J gene: TRBJ2-1; CDR3 length: 17; CDR3 protein: CASSALRPGSTYNEQFF
V gene: TRBV19; J gene: TRBJ2-1; CDR3 length: 14; CDR3 protein: CASSMGTELNEQFF
V gene: TRBV5-1; J gene: TRBJ1-5; CDR3 length: 15; CDR3 protein: CASSLEDSSNQPQHF
V gene: TRBV2; J gene: TRBJ1-1; CDR3 length: 13; CDR3 protein: CASSAWSNTEAFF
V gene: TRBV19; J gene: TRBJ2-7; CDR3 length: 15; CDR3 protein: CASSTTGTVFYEQYF
V gene: TRBV6-2/TRBV6-3; J gene: TRBJ1-5; CDR3 length: 13; CDR3 protein: CASSYREVKPQHF
V gene: TRBV21-1; J gene: TRBJ2-5; CDR3 length: 18; CDR3 protein: CASSNSRTVTPFLETQYF
V gene: TRBV19; J gene: TRBJ2-7; CDR3 length: 15; CDR3 protein: CASSITGGSSYEQYF
V gene: TRBV11-2; J gene: TRBJ1-4; CDR3 length: 13; CDR3 protein: CASSLTEDEKLFF
V gene: TRBV27; J gene: TRBJ2-7; CDR3 length: 17; CDR3 protein: CASSSTTSGSLRYEQYF
V gene: TRBV12-2; J gene: TRBJ1-1; CDR3 length: 20; CDR3 protein: CASRGGGNIVGTVVSTEAFF
V gene: TRBV11-3; J gene: TRBJ1-1; CDR3 length: 14; CDR3 protein: CASSWISRDTEAFF
V gene: TRBV19; J gene: TRBJ1-5; CDR3 length: 12; CDR3 protein: CASRVGNQPQHF
V gene: TRBV7-8; J gene: TRBJ1-2; CDR3 length: 15; CDR3 protein: CASSPGGGSDYGYTF
V gene: TRBV19; J gene: TRBJ2-1; CDR3 length: 14; CDR3 protein: CASSIGNRVNEQFF
V gene: TRBV3-1/TRBV3-2; J gene: TRBJ2-6; CDR3 length: 14; CDR3 protein: CASSQTSGANVLTF
V gene: TRBV13; J gene: TRBJ2-1; CDR3 length: 15; CDR3 protein: CASSFPGQGSYEQFF
V gene: TRBV2; J gene: TRBJ1-5; CDR3 length: 16; CDR3 protein: CASRTGTGGWYQPQHF
V gene: TRBV9; J gene: TRBJ2-2; CDR3 length: 15; CDR3 protein: CASSFRVEGTGELFF
V gene: TRBV27; J gene: TRBJ2-1; CDR3 length: 13; CDR3 protein: CASSPGLHYEQFF
V gene: TRBV27; J gene: TRBJ2-3; CDR3 length: 15; CDR3 protein: CASSPRDRVADTQYF
V gene: TRBV30; J gene: TRBJ2-7; CDR3 length: 16; CDR3 protein: CAWSSGTSGRGYEQYF
V gene: TRBV4-3; J gene: TRBJ1-1; CDR3 length: 17; CDR3 protein: CASSLLSPGQVNTEAFF
V gene: TRBV6-5; J gene: TRBJ1-1; CDR3 length: 13; CDR3 protein: CASSILMNTEAFF
V gene: TRBV28; J gene: TRBJ1-5; CDR3 length: 15; CDR3 protein: CASRVQGLYNQPQHF
V gene: TRBV6-1; J gene: TRBJ1-2; CDR3 length: 15; CDR3 protein: CASSEVDRASYGYTF